Detailed here is one TCR beta chain. The target antigen is unknown. With 5 bases removed from V and 1 base from J, the gap between germline ends came to 15 bases. The CDR3 consists of 15 residues. CDR1 is MNHEY, CDR2 SVGAGI, per germline. Sequencing used immunoSEQ multiplex PCR; TCRdb keeps in-frame clones, though not all of them. The sample holds around 40,000 clones; approximately 95% are singletons and the top ten take 0.2% to 0.25%. This record belongs to a study of graft-versus-host responses after intestinal transplantation. Background on the study: The recipients all started with anti-thymocyte globulin induction and then took tacrolimus and steroids for 3 to 4 years.

The rearrangement joins TRBV6-5 to TRBJ2-7, with D perhaps being TRBD1 or TRBD2 (5 bases each). The TCR comes from a human donor who was the organ donor for an intestinal transplant. Material: unstimulated CD4+ T cells sorted from spleen or lymph node cells, obtained before transplant. The CDR3 nucleotides read TGTGCCAGCAGTGTGGTCGTGGGGGTATCCTACGAGCAGTACTTC. Its translation is CASSVVVGVSYEQYF.